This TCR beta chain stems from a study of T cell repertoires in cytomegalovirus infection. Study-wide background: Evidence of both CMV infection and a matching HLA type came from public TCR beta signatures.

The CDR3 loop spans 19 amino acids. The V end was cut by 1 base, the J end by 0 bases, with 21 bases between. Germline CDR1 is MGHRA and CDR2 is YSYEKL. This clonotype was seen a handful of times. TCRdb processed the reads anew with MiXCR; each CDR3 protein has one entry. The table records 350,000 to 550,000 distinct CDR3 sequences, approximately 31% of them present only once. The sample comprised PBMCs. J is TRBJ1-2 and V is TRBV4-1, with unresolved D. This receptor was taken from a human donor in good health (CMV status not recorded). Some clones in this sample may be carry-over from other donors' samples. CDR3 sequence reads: CASSQAPHTTQGANYGYTF. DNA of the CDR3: TGCGCCAGCAGCCAAGCACCCCATACAACACAAGGAGCTAACTATGGCTACACCTTC.